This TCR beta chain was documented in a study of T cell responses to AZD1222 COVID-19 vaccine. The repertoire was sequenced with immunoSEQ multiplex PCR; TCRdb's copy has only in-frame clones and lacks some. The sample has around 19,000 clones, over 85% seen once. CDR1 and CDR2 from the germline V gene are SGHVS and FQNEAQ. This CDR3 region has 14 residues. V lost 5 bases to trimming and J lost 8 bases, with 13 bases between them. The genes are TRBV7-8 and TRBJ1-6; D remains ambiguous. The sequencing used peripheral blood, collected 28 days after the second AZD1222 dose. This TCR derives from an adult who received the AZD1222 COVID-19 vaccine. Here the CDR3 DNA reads TGTGCCAGCAGCCCAACAGCAAAGTATTCACCCCTCCACTTT. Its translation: CASSPTAKYSPLHF.